A single sample is the source of the 31 T cell receptor beta chains below, sequenced in a study of OX40 agonist ivuxolimab in advanced cancers. The library was made by the immunoSEQ multiplex PCR assay. TCRdb holds this immuneACCESS table with in-frame rearrangements only. Some clones are missing; in checked studies, unresolved V genes explain under half, and the rest has no known cause. The sample records roughly 73,000 clones, around 88% of which are singletons. The ten largest clones represent 2.5% to 3% of the sample. Sequenced here: CD4+ or CD8+ T cells sorted from blood, sampled in a trial of the OX40 agonist ivuxolimab. All receptors derive from an adult with an advanced solid tumor such as melanoma, head and neck, liver or kidney cancer.

V gene TRBV6-6 combines with J gene TRBJ2-3; 7 bases align to TRBD1. The germline V gene encodes CDR1 MNHNY and CDR2 SVGAGI (reference sequence). The CDR3 is made up of 14 amino acids. The junction had 3 bases not matched to a gene; V was cut back by 5 bases and J by 1 base. CDR3: CASSDGQGTDTQYF. CDR3 DNA sequence: TGTGCCAGCAGTGACGGACAGGGCACAGATACGCAGTATTTT.

V is TRBV9 and J is TRBJ2-2; TRBD1 is a possible D gene (5 bases). Germline CDR1 SGDLS, CDR2 YYNGEE. V was pared by 8 bases and J by 0 bases, with 11 bases between. The CDR3 is 14 residues long. The CDR3 nucleotides read TGTGCCAGTATGCGACAGCCGAACACCGGGGAGCTGTTTTTT. Translated: CASMRQPNTGELFF.

The chain links TRBV7-9 to TRBJ2-7, with TRBD2 as a possible D gene (6 bases). Germline values: CDR1 SEHNR, CDR2 FQNEAQ (reference sequence). V dropped 7 bases and J dropped 6 bases, with 19 bases sitting between them. The CDR3 is 14 amino acids. Here the CDR3 DNA reads TGTGCCAGCACCCCACGGGACTTAGCATCCGAGCAGTACTTC. As protein: CASTPRDLASEQYF.

This clone appeared a single time. The rearrangement links TRBV5-1 to TRBJ2-3; D possibly corresponds to TRBD2 (6 bases). Germline V CDR1 and CDR2: SGHRS, YFSETQ. This CDR3 is built from 17 residues. The V and J ends lost 1 base and 5 bases respectively, with 20 bases between them. The CDR3: CASSLRPGTGEVDTQYF. CDR3 DNA sequence: TGCGCCAGCAGCTTGCGCCCCGGGACTGGGGAAGTAGATACGCAGTATTTT.

The rearrangement joins TRBV7-8 to TRBJ2-1; possibly TRBD1 for D (5 bases). This CDR3 is 19 amino acids long. Looked up from germline, CDR1 is SGHVS and CDR2 is FQNEAQ. Trimming shortened V by 2 bases and J by 0 bases, and 20 bases separated the two germline ends. The CDR3, as DNA: TGTGCCAGCAGCTTAACCTTGTATAGCCTGACAGACTCCTACAATGAGCAGTTCTTC. Translating it yields CASSLTLYSLTDSYNEQFF.

The chain recombines TRBV4-1 with TRBJ1-5; TRBD1 matches at 8 bases. Trimming at V came to 0 bases and at J to 5 bases, leaving 3 bases not matched to a gene. Germline loops: CDR1 MGHRA, CDR2 YSYEKL. The CDR3 consists of 15 residues. The CDR3 bases are TGCGCCAGCAGCCAAGAAGGCAGGGGGCATCAGCCCCAGCATTTT. Its translation is CASSQEGRGHQPQHF.

The chain joins TRBV5-8 to TRBJ2-7; 13 nucleotides match TRBD2. CDR1 SGHTS and CDR2 YDEGEE come from the germline V gene. V trimming: 4 bases; J trimming: 0 bases; junction bases outside the gene matches: 7. The length of the CDR3 is 17 residues. The DNA for the CDR3 is TGTGCCAGCAGCATGGGACTAGCGGGATTGCCCTCCTACGAGCAGTACTTC. Translating it yields CASSMGLAGLPSYEQYF.

This rearrangement joins TRBV2 to TRBJ2-3, with 8 bases identical to TRBD2. This CDR3 has 16 residues. Germline-derived CDR1 and CDR2 are SNHLY and FYNNEI. After removal of 1 base from V and 5 bases from J, the junction contained 8 bases not matched to a gene. CDR3 protein: CASSEGPRGAGDTQYF. The CDR3 DNA sequence: TGTGCCAGCAGTGAAGGCCCGCGGGGGGCGGGAGATACGCAGTATTTT.

The gene calls are TRBV13 and TRBJ2-7; possible D gene TRBD1, 7 bases. Germline assignment: CDR1 PRHDT and CDR2 FYEKMQ (reference sequence). The CDR3 consists of 17 residues. Between the trimmed V and J ends, which lost 3 bases and 1 base, there was a span of 19 bases. In DNA form, the CDR3 reads TGTGCCAGCAGCTTGTGGCCGGGGGCAGGGGGTTCCTACGAGCAGTACTTC. Translating it yields CASSLWPGAGGSYEQYF. The variable domain in full, completed from reference TRBV13 and TRBJ2-7, reads AAGVIQSPRHLIKEKRETATLKCYPIPRHDTVYWYQQGPGQDPQFLISFYEKMQSDKGSIPDRFSAQQFSDYHSELNMSSLELGDSALYFCASSLWPGAGGSYEQYFGPGTRLTVT.

The genes are TRBV5-1 and TRBJ1-2, with D hard to call. CDR1 is SGHRS and CDR2 is YFSETQ in the germline V gene. The germline V and J ends were trimmed by 6 bases and 5 bases, with 14 bases remaining between them. The CDR3 loop spans 13 amino acids. CDR3 residues: CASTEPGSYGYTF. The CDR3 DNA sequence: TGCGCCAGCACCGAACCGGGTTCTTATGGCTACACCTTC.

The chain joins TRBV18 to TRBJ1-1, with a tentative D call TRBD1 (5 bases). Germline values: CDR1 KGHSH, CDR2 LQKENI. Trimming removed 2 bases at V and 1 base at J, with 8 bases between. CDR3 length: 14 residues. CDR3: CASSPSQGNTEAFF. The DNA of the CDR3 is TGTGCCAGCTCACCAAGCCAGGGGAACACTGAAGCTTTCTTT.

The chain employs TRBV9 and TRBJ2-1; 10 bases align to TRBD2. The CDR3 runs to 18 residues. V lost 0 bases to trimming and J lost 6 bases; unmatched junction nucleotides: 12. CDR1 and CDR2 from the germline V gene are SGDLS and YYNGEE. DNA of the CDR3: TGTGCCAGCAGCGTAGATCTAGCGGGAGAGGGTGCGTTCAATGAGCAGTTCTTC. Translating gives CASSVDLAGEGAFNEQFF.

This chain joins TRBV6-1 and TRBJ1-5; D is unclear. The germline V and J ends were trimmed by 6 bases and 7 bases, with 19 bases remaining between them. The CDR3 runs 15 residues. Germline CDR1 MNHNS, CDR2 SASEGT. CDR3 nucleotide sequence: TGTGCCAGCAGATCGGGCTTCATTTCACTACAGCCCCAGCATTTT. Its protein product is CASRSGFISLQPQHF.

The CDR3 reads CSVAPQTTNEKLFF. CDR3 coding DNA: TGCAGCGTTGCCCCCCAGACAACTAATGAAAAACTGTTTTTT. The chain has TRBV29-1 and TRBJ1-4; D not resolved. Trimming removed 4 bases at V and 0 bases at J, with 9 bases between. CDR1 SQVTM and CDR2 ANQGSEA come from the germline V gene. The CDR3 has 14 amino acids. Looking up the rest from reference TRBV29-1 and TRBJ1-4 gives the full variable domain: SAVISQKPSRDICQRGTSLTIQCQVDSQVTMMFWYRQQPGQSLTLIATANQGSEATYESGFVIDKFPISRPNLTFSTLTVSNMSPEDSSIYLCSVAPQTTNEKLFFGSGTQLSVL.

The chain joins TRBV7-8 to TRBJ2-4, with 7 bases identical to TRBD1. Trimming removed 2 bases from V and 1 base from J; junction bases left unmatched: 17. The CDR3 spans 20 residues. Germline V gene data show CDR1 as SGHVS and CDR2 as FQNEAQ. CDR3 nucleotides: TGTGCCAGCAGCTTATCGGGACAGTGGGTCGATTCAGGGGCCAAAAACATTCAGTACTTC. Translated: CASSLSGQWVDSGAKNIQYF.

CDR3 in amino acids: CASSVDRAYEQYF. DNA of the CDR3: TGTGCCAGCAGTGTAGACCGAGCCTACGAGCAGTACTTC. V usage is TRBV6-1 and J usage is TRBJ2-7; D not certain. The length of the CDR3 is 13 residues. V was trimmed by 4 bases and J by 2 bases, leaving 9 bases between them. Per the germline V gene, CDR1 is MNHNS and CDR2 is SASEGT.

The chain has TRBV9 and TRBJ1-5; the D gene is possibly TRBD1 (5 bases). V shed 0 bases and J shed 10 bases, with 11 bases lying between them. Germline CDR1 reads SGDLS; CDR2 reads YYNGEE. There are 13 residues in the CDR3. The CDR3 is CASSVGDGTPQHF. The CDR3 DNA sequence: TGTGCCAGCAGCGTAGGGGACGGAACACCCCAGCATTTT.

The gene calls are TRBV10-3 and TRBJ2-3; 8 bases fit TRBD1. The germline V gene encodes CDR1 ENHRY and CDR2 SYGVKD. CDR3 size: 15 residues. J lost 0 bases, V lost 5 bases, and 4 bases had no gene match. CDR3 DNA: TGTGCCATCAGTCCCCGGGACAGGAGCACAGATACGCAGTATTTT. As protein: CAISPRDRSTDTQYF.

The chain links TRBV30 to TRBJ1-1; D remains ambiguous. CDR3 length: 13 amino acids. CDR1 is GTSNPN, CDR2 SVGIG, per germline (reference sequence). V was shortened by 5 bases and J by 4 bases, with 14 bases between the two germline ends. This CDR3 is CAWAAGWSTEAFF. CDR3 DNA sequence: TGTGCCTGGGCCGCGGGGTGGAGCACTGAAGCTTTCTTT.

The chain employs TRBV14 and TRBJ1-3; no clear D gene. Germline V gene sequence: CDR1 SGHDN, CDR2 FVKESK. Trimming stripped 0 bases from V and 2 bases from J, with 5 bases between. This CDR3 comprises 14 residues. CDR3 sequence (DNA): TGTGCCAGCAGCCAAGAGTGGACTGGAAACACCATATATTTT. Its translation: CASSQEWTGNTIYF.

The genes are TRBV7-2 and TRBJ2-3, with 8 bases identical to TRBD2. This CDR3 contains 14 residues. CDR1 and CDR2 (germline): SGHTA, FQGNSA. After removal of 5 bases from V and 1 base from J, the junction contained 2 bases not matched to a gene. CDR3 nucleotides: TGTGCCAGCAGCCCGGGGGGGGGCACAGATACGCAGTATTTT. Translation: CASSPGGGTDTQYF. Full variable domain (remainder filled in from reference TRBV7-2 and TRBJ2-3): GAGVSQSPSNKVTEKGKDVELRCDPISGHTALYWYRQSLGQGLEFLIYFQGNSAPDKSGLPSDRFSAERTGGSVSTLTIQRTQQEDSAVYLCASSPGGGTDTQYFGPGTRLTVL.

The gene calls are TRBV5-1 and TRBJ2-7; 8 bases match TRBD1. The junction had 7 bases not matched to a gene; V was cut back by 3 bases and J by 2 bases. Germline V gene data show CDR1 as SGHRS and CDR2 as YFSETQ. This CDR3 region has 15 residues. The CDR3 here is CASSYGQGVTYEQYF. CDR3 coding DNA: TGCGCCAGCAGCTACGGACAGGGAGTAACCTACGAGCAGTACTTC.

The CDR3, as DNA: TGTGCCAGCAGCCCCGGTCCGGGACAGGGGAACGAGCAGTACTTC. Translating it yields CASSPGPGQGNEQYF. The chain uses TRBV7-3 and TRBJ2-7; TRBD1 matches at 10 bases. This CDR3 spans 15 amino acids. From germline, CDR1 is SGHTA and CDR2 FQGTGA. V lost 5 bases, J lost 5 bases, and 9 bases stayed unmatched.

This chain joins TRBV9 and TRBJ2-5; the D is unclear. The germline V gene has CDR1 SGDLS and CDR2 YYNGEE. V lost 4 bases, J lost 5 bases, and 12 bases lay in between. The CDR3 runs 13 residues. The CDR3 DNA reads as TGTGCCAGCAGCACCGCGGTTTCGGAGACCCAGTACTTC. It yields the protein CASSTAVSETQYF.

The chain carries TRBV30 and TRBJ2-3; 8 bases agree with TRBD2. Germline values: CDR1 GTSNPN, CDR2 SVGIG (reference sequence). The CDR3 sequence is 14 residues long. V dropped 0 bases and J dropped 3; count of bases not matched to a gene: 2. The CDR3 sequence is CAWSVRGGTDTQYF. The DNA for the CDR3 is TGTGCCTGGAGTGTACGGGGGGGTACAGATACGCAGTATTTT.

This clone has only one observation. The CDR3, as DNA: TGTGCCAGCAGCCAGAGGGATACGCAGTATTTT. Translating it yields CASSQRDTQYF. V gene TRBV13 combines with J gene TRBJ2-3; unclear D gene. Germline CDR1 is PRHDT and CDR2 is FYEKMQ (reference sequence). The CDR3 extends over 11 amino acids. V lost 5 bases and J lost 6, with 6 bases in between.

The V and J genes are TRBV11-3 and TRBJ2-1; maybe TRBD2 (6 bases). This CDR3 spans 15 amino acids. The V gene's germline CDR1 is SGHNT and CDR2 YENEEA. Trimming left V 7 bases short and J 0 bases short, with 13 bases between. The CDR3 coding sequence is TGTGCCAGCACCCCCTTGGGGGGCTCCTACAATGAGCAGTTCTTC. It specifies CASTPLGGSYNEQFF.

This sequence joins TRBV18 and TRBJ2-7, with D perhaps being TRBD1 or TRBD2 (5 bases each). The CDR3 has 15 residues. The V end was cut by 0 bases, the J end by 2 bases, with 11 bases between. Germline V gene lookup returns CDR1 KGHSH and CDR2 LQKENI. The CDR3: CASSPPGLAAYEQYF. The CDR3 nucleotides are TGTGCCAGCTCACCACCGGGGCTAGCAGCCTACGAGCAGTACTTC.

This clone was recorded only once. This chain connects TRBV29-1 to TRBJ2-1, with a tentative D call TRBD2 (6 bases). The CDR3 runs 17 residues. The ends were cut back, 0 bases at V and 0 bases at J, with 15 bases in the middle. Germline V CDR1 and CDR2: SQVTM, ANQGSEA. The CDR3 is CSVEDRRELSSYNEQFF. The CDR3, as DNA: TGCAGCGTTGAAGATCGGAGGGAATTGAGCTCCTACAATGAGCAGTTCTTC.

The chain uses TRBV14 and TRBJ2-2, with D hard to call. This CDR3 spans 16 amino acids. With 0 bases removed from V and 3 bases from J, the gap between germline ends came to 11 bases. Germline loops: CDR1 SGHDN, CDR2 FVKESK. In DNA form, the CDR3 reads TGTGCCAGCAGCCAAGAGGGCAGATATTACACCGGGGAGCTGTTTTTT. This gives the protein CASSQEGRYYTGELFF.

This chain connects TRBV30 to TRBJ2-6; perhaps TRBD2 as D (6 bases). There are 15 residues in the CDR3. Between the trimmed V and J ends, which lost 2 bases and 0 bases, there was a span of 8 bases. Germline CDR1 and CDR2: GTSNPN and SVGIG (reference sequence). The CDR3 coding sequence is TGTGCCTGGAGTCGGGGGAACTCTGGGGCCAACGTCCTGACTTTC. It translates to CAWSRGNSGANVLTF.